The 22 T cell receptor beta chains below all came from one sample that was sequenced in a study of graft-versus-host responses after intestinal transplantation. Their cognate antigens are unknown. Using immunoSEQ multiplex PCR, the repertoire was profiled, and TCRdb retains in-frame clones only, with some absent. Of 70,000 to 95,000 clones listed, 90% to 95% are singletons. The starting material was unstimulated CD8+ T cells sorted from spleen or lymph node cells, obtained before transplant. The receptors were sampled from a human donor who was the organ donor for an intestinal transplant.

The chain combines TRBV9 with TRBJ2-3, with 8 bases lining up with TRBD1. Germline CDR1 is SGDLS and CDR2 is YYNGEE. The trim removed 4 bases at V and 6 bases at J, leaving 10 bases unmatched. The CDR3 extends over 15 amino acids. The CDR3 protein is CASSTSTGVGDTQYF. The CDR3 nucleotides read TGTGCCAGCAGCACCTCGACAGGGGTCGGGGATACGCAGTATTTT.

This CDR3 is CASSLDMSLVHEQYF. The CDR3 DNA sequence: TGTGCCAGCAGCTTAGATATGAGCCTAGTCCACGAGCAGTACTTC. The V and J genes are TRBV11-3 and TRBJ2-5; D unresolved. The J call is doubtful: the DNA matches TRBJ2-7 better. Per germline, CDR1 SGHNT and CDR2 YENEEA. The CDR3 totals 15 residues.

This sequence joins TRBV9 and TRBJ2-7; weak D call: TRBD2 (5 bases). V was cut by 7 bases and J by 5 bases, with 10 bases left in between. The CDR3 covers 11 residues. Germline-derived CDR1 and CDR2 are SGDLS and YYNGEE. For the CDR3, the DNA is TGTGCCAGCGGGCCCGGGGACGAGCAGTACTTC. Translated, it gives CASGPGDEQYF.

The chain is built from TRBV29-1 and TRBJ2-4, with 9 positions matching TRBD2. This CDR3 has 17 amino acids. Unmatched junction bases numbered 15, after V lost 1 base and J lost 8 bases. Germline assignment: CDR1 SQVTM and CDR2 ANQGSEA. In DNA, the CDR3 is TGCAGCGTTGAAGCAGGGCGGCTAGCGGGGCCAGGAGACATTCAGTACTTC. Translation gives CSVEAGRLAGPGDIQYF.

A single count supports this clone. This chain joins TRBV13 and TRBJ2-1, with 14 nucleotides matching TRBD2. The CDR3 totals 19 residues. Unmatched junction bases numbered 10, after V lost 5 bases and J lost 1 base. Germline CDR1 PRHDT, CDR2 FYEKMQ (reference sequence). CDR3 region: CASSPKTSGGDGSYNEQFF. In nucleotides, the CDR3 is TGTGCCAGCAGCCCCAAGACTAGCGGGGGGGATGGGTCCTACAATGAGCAGTTCTTC.

The CDR3 loop reads CASGGDNKSQSRANVLTF. Here the CDR3 DNA reads TGTGCCAGCGGGGGGGACAATAAGTCACAAAGTCGGGCCAACGTCCTGACTTTC. The rearrangement joins TRBV5-6 to TRBJ2-6, with D tentatively TRBD2 (7 bases). The CDR3 is made up of 18 amino acids. The V gene lost 7 bases and the J gene lost 5 bases, with 25 bases spanning the gap. Germline V gene sequence: CDR1 SGHDT, CDR2 YYEEEE. Full variable domain (outside the CDR3, taken from reference TRBV5-6 and TRBJ2-6): DAGVTQSPTHLIKTRGQQVTLRCSPKSGHDTVSWYQQALGQGPQFIFQYYEEEERQRGNFPDRFSGHQFPNYSSELNVNALLLGDSALYLCASGGDNKSQSRANVLTFGAGSRLTVL.

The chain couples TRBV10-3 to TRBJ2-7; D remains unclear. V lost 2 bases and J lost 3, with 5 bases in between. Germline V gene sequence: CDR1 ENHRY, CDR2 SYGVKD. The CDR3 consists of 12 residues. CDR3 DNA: TGTGCCATCAGTGAGCCCCACTACGAGCAGTACTTC. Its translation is CAISEPHYEQYF.

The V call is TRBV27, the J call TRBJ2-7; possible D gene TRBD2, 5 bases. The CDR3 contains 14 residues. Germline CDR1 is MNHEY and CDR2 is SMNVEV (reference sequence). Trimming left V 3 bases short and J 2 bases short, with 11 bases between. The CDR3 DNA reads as TGTGCCAGCAGTTTCCGGGGTCCCACCTACGAGCAGTACTTC. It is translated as CASSFRGPTYEQYF.

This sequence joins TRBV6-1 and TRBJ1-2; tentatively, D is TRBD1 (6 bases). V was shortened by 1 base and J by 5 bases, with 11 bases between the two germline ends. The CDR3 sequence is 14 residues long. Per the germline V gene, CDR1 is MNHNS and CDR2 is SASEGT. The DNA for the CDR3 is TGTGCCAGCAGTGAAGTAGGGACACCTTATGGCTACACCTTC. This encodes CASSEVGTPYGYTF.

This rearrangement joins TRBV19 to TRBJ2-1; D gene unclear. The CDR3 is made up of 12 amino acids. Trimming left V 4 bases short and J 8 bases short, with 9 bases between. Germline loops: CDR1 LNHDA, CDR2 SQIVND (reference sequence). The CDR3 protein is CASSTGSDEQFF. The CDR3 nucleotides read TGTGCCAGTAGTACGGGTAGTGATGAGCAGTTCTTC.

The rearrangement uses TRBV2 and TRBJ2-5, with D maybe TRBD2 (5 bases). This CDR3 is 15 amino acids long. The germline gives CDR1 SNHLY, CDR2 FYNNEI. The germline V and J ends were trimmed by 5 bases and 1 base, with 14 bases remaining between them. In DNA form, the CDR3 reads TGTGCCAGCAGTCAGCGGCAGCCCTTCCAAGAGACCCAGTACTTC. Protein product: CASSQRQPFQETQYF.

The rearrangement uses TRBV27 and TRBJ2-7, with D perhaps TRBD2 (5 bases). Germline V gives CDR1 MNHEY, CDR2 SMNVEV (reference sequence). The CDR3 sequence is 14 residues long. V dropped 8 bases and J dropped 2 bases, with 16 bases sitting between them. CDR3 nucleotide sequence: TGTGCCAGCTCGGAGGCTAGTTCGGCCTACGAGCAGTACTTC. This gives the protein CASSEASSAYEQYF.

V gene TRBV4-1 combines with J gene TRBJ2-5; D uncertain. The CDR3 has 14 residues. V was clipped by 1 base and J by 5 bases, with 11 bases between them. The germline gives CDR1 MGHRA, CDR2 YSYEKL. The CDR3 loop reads CASSQGYFRETQYF. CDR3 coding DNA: TGCGCCAGCAGCCAAGGGTATTTTCGGGAGACCCAGTACTTC.

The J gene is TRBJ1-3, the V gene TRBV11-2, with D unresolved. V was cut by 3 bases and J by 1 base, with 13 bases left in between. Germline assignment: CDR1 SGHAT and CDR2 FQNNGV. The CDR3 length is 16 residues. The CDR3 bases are TGTGCCAGCAGCTTCCAAACGGCGGGGTCTGGAAACACCATATATTTT. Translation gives CASSFQTAGSGNTIYF. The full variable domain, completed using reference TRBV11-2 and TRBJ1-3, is EAGVAQSPRYKIIEKRQSVAFWCNPISGHATLYWYQQILGQGPKLLIQFQNNGVVDDSQLPKDRFSAERLKGVDSTLKIQPAKLEDSAVYLCASSFQTAGSGNTIYFGEGSWLTVV.

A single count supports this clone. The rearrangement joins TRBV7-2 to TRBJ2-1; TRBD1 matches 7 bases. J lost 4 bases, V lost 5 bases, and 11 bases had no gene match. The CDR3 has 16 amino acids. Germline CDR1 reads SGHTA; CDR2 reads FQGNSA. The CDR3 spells CASSPWDSLTYNEQFF. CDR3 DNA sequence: TGTGCCAGCAGCCCCTGGGACAGCTTGACTTACAATGAGCAGTTCTTC.

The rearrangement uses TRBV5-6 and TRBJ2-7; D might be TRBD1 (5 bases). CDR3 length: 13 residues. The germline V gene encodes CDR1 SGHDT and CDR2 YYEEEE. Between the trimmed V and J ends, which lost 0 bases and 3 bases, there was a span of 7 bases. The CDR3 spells CASSLAQGYEQYF. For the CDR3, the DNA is TGTGCCAGCAGCTTGGCGCAGGGCTACGAGCAGTACTTC.

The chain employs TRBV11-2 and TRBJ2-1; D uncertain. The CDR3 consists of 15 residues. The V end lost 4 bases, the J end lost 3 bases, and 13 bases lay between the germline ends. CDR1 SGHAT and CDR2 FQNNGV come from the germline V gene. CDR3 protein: CASSSRQNDYNEQFF. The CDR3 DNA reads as TGTGCCAGCAGCTCCAGGCAGAATGACTACAATGAGCAGTTCTTC. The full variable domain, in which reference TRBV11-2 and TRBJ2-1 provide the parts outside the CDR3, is EAGVAQSPRYKIIEKRQSVAFWCNPISGHATLYWYQQILGQGPKLLIQFQNNGVVDDSQLPKDRFSAERLKGVDSTLKIQPAKLEDSAVYLCASSSRQNDYNEQFFGPGTRLTVL.

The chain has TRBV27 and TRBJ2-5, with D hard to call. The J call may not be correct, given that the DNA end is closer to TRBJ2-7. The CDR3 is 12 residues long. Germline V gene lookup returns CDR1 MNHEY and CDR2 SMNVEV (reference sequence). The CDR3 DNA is TGTGCCAGCAGTCCCGATTACTACGAGCAGTACTTC. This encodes CASSPDYYEQYF.

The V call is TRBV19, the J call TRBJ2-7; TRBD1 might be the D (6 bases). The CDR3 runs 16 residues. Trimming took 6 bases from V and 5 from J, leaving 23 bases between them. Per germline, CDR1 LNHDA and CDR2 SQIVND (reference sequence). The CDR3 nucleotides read TGTGCCAGTAGCGCCTCAGGGAGAGGAACAGGGCACGAGCAGTACTTC. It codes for CASSASGRGTGHEQYF.

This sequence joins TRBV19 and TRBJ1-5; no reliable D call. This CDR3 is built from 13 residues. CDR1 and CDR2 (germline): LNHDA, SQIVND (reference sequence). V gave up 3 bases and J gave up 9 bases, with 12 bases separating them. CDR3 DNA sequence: TGTGCCAGTAGTATTCTTCGCCGGGGGCCCCAGCATTTT. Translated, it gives CASSILRRGPQHF.

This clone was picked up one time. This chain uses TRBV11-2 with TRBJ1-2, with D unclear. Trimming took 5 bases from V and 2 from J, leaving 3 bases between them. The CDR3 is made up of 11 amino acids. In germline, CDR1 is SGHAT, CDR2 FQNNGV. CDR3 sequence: CASSQNYGYTF. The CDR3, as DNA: TGTGCCAGCAGCCAGAACTATGGCTACACCTTC.

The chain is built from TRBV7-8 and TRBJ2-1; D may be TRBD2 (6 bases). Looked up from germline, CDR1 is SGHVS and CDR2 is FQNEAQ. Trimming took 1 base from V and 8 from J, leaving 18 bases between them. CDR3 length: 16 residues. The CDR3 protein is CASSLGAGAGGDEQFF. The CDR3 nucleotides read TGTGCCAGCAGCTTAGGTGCCGGGGCGGGCGGGGATGAGCAGTTCTTC.